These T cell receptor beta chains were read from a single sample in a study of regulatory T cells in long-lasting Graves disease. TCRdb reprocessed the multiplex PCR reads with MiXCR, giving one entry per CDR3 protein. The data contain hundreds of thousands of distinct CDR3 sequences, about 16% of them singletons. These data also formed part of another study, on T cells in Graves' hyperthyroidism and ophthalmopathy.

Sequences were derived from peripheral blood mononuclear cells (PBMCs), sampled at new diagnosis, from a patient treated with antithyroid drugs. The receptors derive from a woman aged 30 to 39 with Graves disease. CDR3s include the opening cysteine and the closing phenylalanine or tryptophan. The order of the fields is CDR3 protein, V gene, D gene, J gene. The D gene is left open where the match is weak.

CDR3: CATSEWYTTNYGYTF; V: TRBV10-3; D: NA; J: TRBJ1-2
CDR3: CASSLTQGGGTEAFF; V: TRBV28; D: NA; J: TRBJ1-1
CDR3: CASSYSPSNYGYTF; V: TRBV6-2/TRBV6-3; D: NA; J: TRBJ1-2
CDR3: CASRGSPTGELFF; V: TRBV7-2; D: NA; J: TRBJ2-2
CDR3: CATSGTAGEKLFF; V: TRBV7-6; D: TRBD1; J: TRBJ1-4
CDR3: CASSSPSGTLSYEQYF; V: TRBV6-2/TRBV6-3; D: NA; J: TRBJ2-7
CDR3: CASSYDLPYEQYF; V: TRBV5-1; D: NA; J: TRBJ2-7
CDR3: CSVRAGRNYEQYF; V: TRBV29-1; D: NA; J: TRBJ2-7
CDR3: CASSVDLVETGELFF; V: TRBV9; D: NA; J: TRBJ2-2
CDR3: CASSQGGGTGEQFF; V: TRBV4-1; D: NA; J: TRBJ2-1
CDR3: CAWKTSGTWQETQYF; V: TRBV30; D: TRBD2; J: TRBJ2-5
CDR3: CASRRGLAGVTDTQYF; V: TRBV11-2; D: TRBD2; J: TRBJ2-3
CDR3: CSAQTSALPMNTEAFF; V: TRBV20-1; D: NA; J: TRBJ1-1
CDR3: CSLYKGAEQYF; V: TRBV20-1; D: NA; J: TRBJ2-7
CDR3: CASSTDMADTQYF; V: TRBV7-2; D: NA; J: TRBJ2-3
CDR3: CASSPWRSNTGELFF; V: TRBV7-6; D: NA; J: TRBJ2-2
CDR3: CASSSIQGPYSGANVLTF; V: TRBV28; D: TRBD1; J: TRBJ2-6
CDR3: CAGSFSGSSTDTQYF; V: TRBV5-1; D: TRBD2; J: TRBJ2-3
CDR3: CASSQGGGLPPGETQYF; V: TRBV4-1; D: TRBD2; J: TRBJ2-5
CDR3: CSARTGGNTEAFF; V: TRBV20-1; D: TRBD1; J: TRBJ1-1
CDR3: CASSYPNGLAVDNEQFF; V: TRBV7-2; D: TRBD2; J: TRBJ2-1
CDR3: CASSYLGQTNYGYTF; V: TRBV3-1; D: NA; J: TRBJ1-2
CDR3: CSARDPWEQFF; V: TRBV20-1; D: NA; J: TRBJ2-1
CDR3: CATHSPGRRHNEQFF; V: TRBV19; D: TRBD2; J: TRBJ2-1
CDR3: CASSTRRSSGTDTQYF; V: TRBV6-2/TRBV6-3; D: NA; J: TRBJ2-3